The 22 T cell receptor beta chains given below trace back to one sample, sequenced in a study of regulatory T cells in long-lasting Graves disease. Time point given: newly diagnosed GD, antithyroid drugs for less than 3 months. Extracted RNA from PBMCs served as the source of the TCR library. With iRepertoire HTBI primers and Arm-PCR of CDR3 regions, TCR beta libraries were built. TCRdb re-called the multiplex PCR reads with MiXCR, one entry per CDR3 protein. The profile covers about 530,000 distinct CDR3 sequences, with more than 15% appearing a single time and around 25% taken by the ten largest. These same records also appear under a second study, on T cells in Graves' hyperthyroidism and ophthalmopathy.

The sequencing here drew on peripheral blood mononuclear cells (PBMCs), taken at new diagnosis, from a patient treated with antithyroid drugs. These receptors came from a woman aged 35-65 years with Graves disease.

This clonotype was seen many times. The rearrangement links TRBV20-1 to TRBJ2-7; 7 nucleotides align to TRBD1. The CDR3 is made up of 13 amino acids. CDR1 is DFQATT, CDR2 SNEGSKA, per germline (reference sequence). Trimming cost V 0 bases and J 6 bases; bases outside gene matches: 5. CDR3 loop: CSARETGFAEQYF. The DNA of the CDR3 is TGCAGTGCTAGAGAGACAGGGTTCGCCGAGCAGTACTTC.

This chain joins TRBV12-3 or TRBV12-4 and TRBJ2-1; D possibly corresponds to TRBD1 (6 bases). The CDR3 covers 16 residues. The germline V and J ends were trimmed by 0 bases and 8 bases, with 17 bases remaining between them. CDR3 DNA sequence: TGTGCCAGCAGTTTAGCGGGGGCGAGGAACGGCGATGAGCAGTTCTTC. Translating gives CASSLAGARNGDEQFF.

Ten or more counts support this clonotype. The V and J genes are TRBV7-9 and TRBJ2-3; 7 bases fit TRBD2. This CDR3 contains 16 residues. CDR1 and CDR2 from the germline V gene are SEHNR and FQNEAQ (reference sequence). The V and J ends lost 1 base and 4 bases, in that order; junction bases with no gene match: 8. The CDR3 coding sequence is TGTGCCAGCAGCTTAGGAGGACTAGAGCGATCAGATACGCAGTATTTT. This sequence encodes CASSLGGLERSDTQYF.

Ten or more counts support this clonotype. The V gene is TRBV6-2 or TRBV6-3, the J gene TRBJ2-1; no reliable D call. Germline CDR1 and CDR2: MNHEY and SVGEGT. This CDR3 has 13 residues. V gave up 5 bases and J gave up 9 bases, with 14 bases separating them. CDR3 protein: CASSESYGREQFF. In DNA form, the CDR3 reads TGTGCCAGCAGTGAAAGTTACGGGCGTGAGCAGTTCTTC.

The chain couples TRBV4-1 to TRBJ1-2, with no clear D. The CDR3 is 16 residues long. Trimming left V 0 bases short and J 1 base short, with 12 bases between. Germline lookup yields CDR1 MGHRA and CDR2 YSYEKL. The CDR3 DNA sequence: TGCGCCAGCAGCCAAGATCCCGGGTTGGGTAACTATGGCTACACCTTC. As protein: CASSQDPGLGNYGYTF.

The chain couples TRBV25-1 to TRBJ2-2; D may match TRBD1 or TRBD2 (6 bases each). Germline CDR1 reads MGHDK; CDR2 reads SYGVNS. V was trimmed by 7 bases and J by 3 bases, leaving 18 bases between them. The CDR3 loop spans 16 amino acids. In nucleotides, the CDR3 is TGTGCCAGCACCAAATACGGGGGCCTCGACACCGGGGAGCTGTTTTTT. It encodes CASTKYGGLDTGELFF.

This clonotype was seen only a few times. The chain carries TRBV6-1 and TRBJ2-5; D is possibly TRBD1 (5 bases). V lost 6 bases and J 5 bases, leaving 13 bases between the germline ends. CDR3 length: 13 amino acids. The V gene's germline CDR1 is MNHNS and CDR2 SASEGT. The CDR3, as DNA: TGTGCCAGCAGAACTGGACAAAGGGAGACCCAGTACTTC. It encodes CASRTGQRETQYF.

The rearrangement uses TRBV7-2 and TRBJ2-2; D uncertain. Trimming removed 5 bases at V and 8 bases at J, with 12 bases between. Germline assignment: CDR1 SGHTA and CDR2 FQGNSA. This CDR3 comprises 13 residues. CDR3 amino acids: CASSLPVLGELFF. CDR3 bases: TGTGCCAGCAGCCTACCTGTTCTAGGGGAGCTGTTTTTT.

This clonotype has at least ten counts. This chain links TRBV3-1 with TRBJ2-3, with D perhaps TRBD2 (6 bases). The CDR3 sequence is 13 residues long. The germline CDR1 and CDR2 sequences are LGHDT and YNNKEL (reference sequence). Trimming left V 0 bases short and J 14 bases short, with 15 bases between. The CDR3 is CASSQDLTSPGYF. The CDR3 nucleotides are TGTGCCAGCAGCCAAGATCTCACTAGCCCAGGGTATTTT.

In this sample, this clonotype turned up many times. The chain couples TRBV11-1 to TRBJ2-1; D tentatively fits TRBD1 or TRBD2 (5 bases each). V lost 3 bases to trimming and J lost 5 bases, with 17 bases between them. The CDR3 consists of 16 residues. Germline-derived CDR1 and CDR2 are SGHAT and FQDESV (reference sequence). In DNA, the CDR3 is TGTGCCAGCAGCTTGACCGGGGCGCGGACGAACAATGAGCAGTTCTTC. Translating it yields CASSLTGARTNNEQFF.

V and J are TRBV2 and TRBJ2-4; 8 bases fit TRBD2. CDR1 is SNHLY and CDR2 is FYNNEI in the germline V gene. The CDR3 spans 14 residues. The V and J ends lost 6 bases and 1 base, in that order; junction bases with no gene match: 2. This chain's CDR3 is CASRRGAAKNIQYF. DNA of the CDR3: TGTGCCAGCAGGCGGGGGGCGGCCAAAAACATTCAGTACTTC.

This clonotype was found a few times. The chain uses TRBV28 and TRBJ1-1; D gene unclear. Trimming pared 2 bases from V and 7 bases from J, leaving 8 bases between. The CDR3 runs 12 residues. CDR1 is MDHEN, CDR2 SYDVKM, per germline. This chain's CDR3 is CASSLGPVEAFF. The CDR3 DNA follows: TGTGCCAGCAGTTTAGGGCCTGTTGAAGCTTTCTTT.

This clonotype was observed a handful of times. The chain carries TRBV6-5 and TRBJ2-2; D is ambiguous. The V end lost 0 bases, the J end lost 5 bases, and 7 bases lay between the germline ends. The CDR3 has 14 residues. CDR1 and CDR2 (germline): MNHEY, SVGAGI. CDR3 in amino acids: CASSYSRVTGELFF. The CDR3 DNA follows: TGTGCCAGCAGTTACTCGAGAGTGACCGGGGAGCTGTTTTTT.

Notes on this clonotype: An end of the junction does not agree with germline; a read error may underlie this. The rearrangement links TRBV5-1 to TRBJ2-1; D unresolved. The CDR3 is made up of 12 amino acids. Germline CDR1 is SGHRS and CDR2 is YFSETQ. The CDR3 spells CASSLIENERFF. The CDR3 DNA reads as TGCGCCAGCAGCTTGATAGAGAATGAGCGGTTCTTC.

At least ten counts were recorded for this clonotype. The rearrangement uses TRBV15 and TRBJ2-7; D is unresolved. V was clipped by 6 bases and J by 3 bases, with 12 bases between them. The CDR3 has 13 amino acids. Germline lookup yields CDR1 LNHNV and CDR2 YYDKDF (reference sequence). The CDR3 region is CATSLGSNYEQYF. The CDR3 DNA reads as TGTGCCACCAGTCTCGGCAGCAACTACGAGCAGTACTTC. The whole variable domain, remainder taken from reference TRBV15 and TRBJ2-7, is DAMVIQNPRYQVTQFGKPVTLSCSQTLNHNVMYWYQQKSSQAPKLLFHYYDKDFNNEADTPDNFQSRRPNTSFCFLDIRSPGLGDTAMYLCATSLGSNYEQYFGPGTRLTVT.

This clonotype was recorded many times. CDR3 nucleotides: TGTGCCAGCAGCTTACCCACAGGGAAGCAGTTCTTC. Translation gives CASSLPTGKQFF. The chain carries TRBV11-2 and TRBJ2-1; D is perhaps TRBD1 (6 bases). V gave up 2 bases and J gave up 11 bases, with 10 bases separating them. The CDR3 extends over 12 amino acids. CDR1 and CDR2 from the germline V gene are SGHAT and FQNNGV.

This clonotype appeared a few times. The chain is built from TRBV12-3 or TRBV12-4 and TRBJ1-6; D uncertain. V lost 7 bases to trimming and J lost 0 bases, with 7 bases between them. This CDR3 has 14 amino acids. CDR3 sequence (DNA): TGTGCCAGCAAGACAAGCTCCTATAATTCACCCCTCCACTTT. Protein product: CASKTSSYNSPLHF.

This chain joins TRBV29-1 and TRBJ2-3; D is unresolved. The CDR3 consists of 17 residues. The V end lost 2 bases, the J end lost 1 base, and 19 bases lay between the germline ends. Germline V lookup: CDR1 SQVTM, CDR2 ANQGSEA. The CDR3 DNA reads as TGCAGCGTTGAATTTATTCTCTTGACTGACGGCACAGATACGCAGTATTTT. This translates into CSVEFILLTDGTDTQYF.

This clonotype was detected a few times. The junction departs from the called germline gene at one end, perhaps through a read error. The CDR3 DNA reads TGTGCCAGCAGTCGACTAGTAGATACGCAGTGTTTT. It is translated as CASSRLVDTQCF. V and J are TRBV28 and TRBJ2-1, with D possibly TRBD2 on 6 matching bases. Germline values: CDR1 MDHEN, CDR2 SYDVKM. The CDR3 totals 12 residues. Variable domain in full (rest from reference TRBV28 and TRBJ2-1): DVKVTQSSRYLVKRTGEKVFLECVQDMDHENMFWYRQDPGLGLRLIYFSYDVKMKEKGDIPEGYSVSREKKERFSLILESASTNQTSMYLCASSRLVDTQCFGPGTRLTVL.

The genes are TRBV4-1 and TRBJ2-3; no firm D call. Trimming stripped 0 bases from V and 1 base from J, with 11 bases between. CDR3 length: 16 amino acids. CDR1 MGHRA and CDR2 YSYEKL come from the germline V gene. The CDR3 DNA sequence: TGCGCCAGCAGCCAAGATTCAGGCGTTCGCACAGATACGCAGTATTTT. Translated: CASSQDSGVRTDTQYF.

This clonotype was counted ten times or more. The rearrangement links TRBV7-3 to TRBJ2-3; D is uncertain. The CDR3 runs 14 residues. In germline, CDR1 is SGHTA, CDR2 FQGTGA. Trimming left V 6 bases short and J 1 base short, with 11 bases between. The CDR3 DNA reads as TGTGCCAGCAGTAACGACGGAGGCACAGATACGCAGTATTTT. Its translation is CASSNDGGTDTQYF.

This clonotype was recorded at least ten times. V usage is TRBV28 and J usage is TRBJ1-1, with a tentative D call TRBD1 (5 bases). Trimming took off 7 bases at V and 9 bases at J, with 15 bases between the two ends. Germline lookup yields CDR1 MDHEN and CDR2 SYDVKM. The CDR3 runs to 12 residues. The CDR3 sequence is CASNLRADKAFF. As DNA, the CDR3 is TGTGCCAGCAACCTCAGGGCCGACAAAGCTTTCTTT.